Following are 3 T cell receptor beta chains from one sample sequenced in a study of blood T cell repertoires in COVID-19. Here immunoSEQ multiplex PCR was the method, and the copy in TCRdb shows in-frame clones only, minus some. Of some 240,000 clones listed, 80% to 90% are singletons. The sample consisted of peripheral blood. The receptors come from a woman between 40 and 55 years old who had recovered from COVID-19.

The chain combines TRBV2 with TRBJ2-1; a possible D gene is TRBD1 (6 bases). The CDR3 has 15 amino acids. Trimming left V 6 bases short and J 7 bases short, with 19 bases between. Looked up from germline, CDR1 is SNHLY and CDR2 is FYNNEI. In nucleotides, the CDR3 is TGTGCCAGCAGCGAAATCCGGACAGCCACAAATGAGCAGTTCTTC. This codes for CASSEIRTATNEQFF.

The rearrangement uses TRBV19 and TRBJ1-1; no reliable D call. V was shortened by 5 bases and J by 3 bases, with 16 bases between the two germline ends. The germline V gene encodes CDR1 LNHDA and CDR2 SQIVND (reference sequence). The CDR3 totals 15 residues. Here the CDR3 DNA reads TGTGCCAGTAGTCCCTGGGAGGTAACCGACACTGAAGCTTTCTTT. Amino acids: CASSPWEVTDTEAFF.

The rearrangement uses TRBV19 and TRBJ1-5, with no clear D. The CDR3 totals 13 residues. With 1 base removed from V and 5 bases from J, the gap between germline ends came to 6 bases. Germline V lookup: CDR1 LNHDA, CDR2 SQIVND (reference sequence). This CDR3 is CASSIVDYQPQHF. In DNA form, the CDR3 reads TGTGCCAGTAGTATAGTCGACTATCAGCCCCAGCATTTT.